The rows below give T cell receptor beta chains drawn from one sample of a study of shared clonotypes between healthy human individuals. Profiled with immunoSEQ multiplex PCR; TCRdb holds only in-frame clones, not every one. The sample comprises about 2.3 million clones, around 93% of which are singletons, and about 0.41% rests with the top ten. Sequencing used naive CD4+ T cells from PBMCs. Receptor source: a man aged 18 to 35 in good health. Some clones in this sample may be carry-over from other donors' samples. The CDR3 runs from the conserved cysteine through the conserved F or W. Each record gives: J gene, clone size, V gene, D gene, CDR3 protein, CDR3 DNA. The D gene is left open where the match is weak. The size of a clone is reported for some rows only, either as once, few or many, or as a class for expanded clones.

J: TRBJ1-1
size: .
V: TRBV2
D: .
CDR3: CASCGERATEAFF
DNA: TGTGCCAGCTGCGGCGAGAGGGCCACTGAAGCTTTCTTT

J: TRBJ2-7
size: once
V: TRBV6-5
D: TRBD2
CDR3: CASSPRGGYEQYF
DNA: TGTGCCAGCAGTCCACGGGGGGGCTACGAGCAGTACTTC

J: TRBJ2-6
size: .
V: TRBV5-5
D: .
CDR3: CASSRVWAGANVLTF
DNA: TGTGCCAGCAGCCGGGTGTGGGCTGGGGCCAACGTCCTGACTTTC

J: TRBJ1-6
size: .
V: TRBV27
D: .
CDR3: CASSLGRGIASPLHF
DNA: TGTGCCAGCAGTTTAGGTAGGGGGATTGCTTCACCCCTCCACTTT

J: TRBJ1-1
size: .
V: TRBV5-1
D: .
CDR3: CASSSRVHNTEAFF
DNA: TGCGCCAGCAGTTCCCGGGTCCATAACACTGAAGCTTTCTTT

J: TRBJ1-3
size: .
V: TRBV7-9
D: TRBD1
CDR3: CASSATGWVGNTIYF
DNA: TGTGCCAGCAGCGCGACAGGGTGGGTTGGAAACACCATATATTTT

J: TRBJ2-1
size: .
V: TRBV30
D: .
CDR3: CAWGKRNEQFF
DNA: TGTGCCTGGGGGAAGCGCAATGAGCAGTTCTTC

J: TRBJ2-1
size: .
V: TRBV10-1
D: .
CDR3: CASTRDVLGRQFF
DNA: TGCGCCAGCACCCGGGACGTTTTGGGAAGGCAGTTCTTC

J: TRBJ2-2
size: .
V: TRBV10-3
D: TRBD2
CDR3: CAISDMTSGNTGELFF
DNA: TGTGCCATCAGTGATATGACTAGCGGGAACACCGGGGAGCTGTTTTTT

J: TRBJ1-5
size: .
V: TRBV19
D: TRBD1
CDR3: CASSLIQGDQPQHF
DNA: TGTGCCAGTAGTCTAATTCAGGGGGATCAGCCCCAGCATTTT

J: TRBJ2-1
size: .
V: TRBV4-3
D: TRBD2
CDR3: CASSPRTSAHSYNEQFF
DNA: TGCGCCAGCAGCCCTCGGACTAGCGCCCACTCCTACAATGAGCAGTTCTTC

J: TRBJ1-1
size: .
V: TRBV6-5
D: .
CDR3: CASKGAPGGAFF
DNA: TGTGCCAGCAAAGGGGCCCCAGGCGGAGCTTTCTTT

J: TRBJ2-1
size: .
V: TRBV18
D: .
CDR3: CASSPRKEGTYNEQFF
DNA: TGTGCCAGCTCACCGAGGAAGGAGGGGACCTACAATGAGCAGTTCTTC

J: TRBJ2-7
size: .
V: TRBV4-3
D: .
CDR3: CASSPTRTASEQYF
DNA: TGCGCCAGCAGCCCGACTAGAACAGCCTCCGAGCAGTACTTC

J: TRBJ1-3
size: .
V: TRBV5-1
D: .
CDR3: CASSLAGAHGNTIYF
DNA: TGCGCCAGCAGCTTGGCCGGGGCACACGGAAACACCATATATTTT

J: TRBJ2-7
size: .
V: TRBV19
D: TRBD2
CDR3: CASSSQRDLSYEQYF
DNA: TGTGCCAGTAGTTCCCAGCGGGACCTCTCCTACGAGCAGTACTTC

J: TRBJ1-5
size: .
V: TRBV2
D: .
CDR3: CASSEEGSEYQPQHF
DNA: TGTGCCAGCAGTGAGGAGGGATCGGAGTACCAGCCCCAGCATTTT

J: TRBJ1-1
size: .
V: TRBV29-1
D: TRBD1
CDR3: CSVDFPGQGLGTEAFF
DNA: TGCAGCGTTGATTTCCCGGGACAGGGGTTGGGCACTGAAGCTTTCTTT

J: TRBJ2-1
size: .
V: TRBV5-1
D: TRBD2
CDR3: CASSPLAGGPGNEQFF
DNA: TGCGCCAGCAGCCCTCTAGCGGGAGGGCCGGGGAATGAGCAGTTCTTC

J: TRBJ1-1
size: .
V: TRBV19
D: TRBD1
CDR3: CASSILGQGNAFF
DNA: TGTGCCAGTAGTATCCTGGGACAGGGGAACGCTTTCTTT

J: TRBJ1-5
size: once
V: TRBV28
D: .
CDR3: CASTMGTWGQPQHF
DNA: TGTGCCAGCACTATGGGGACCTGGGGTCAGCCCCAGCATTTT

J: TRBJ1-2
size: .
V: TRBV19
D: TRBD1
CDR3: CASSITGTGFVRGYTF
DNA: TGTGCCAGTAGTATAACCGGGACAGGGTTTGTGCGTGGCTACACCTTC

J: TRBJ1-1
size: .
V: TRBV5-5
D: .
CDR3: CASSLQGGSGPEAFF
DNA: TGTGCCAGCAGCTTGCAGGGTGGTAGTGGCCCCGAAGCTTTCTTT

J: TRBJ1-5
size: .
V: TRBV28
D: .
CDR3: CASSPTSGTNQPQHF
DNA: TGTGCCAGCAGCCCCACCTCGGGGACCAATCAGCCCCAGCATTTT

J: TRBJ1-5
size: .
V: TRBV6-1
D: .
CDR3: CASSESRGGYQPQHF
DNA: TGTGCCAGCAGTGAAAGCCGGGGGGGATATCAGCCCCAGCATTTT

J: TRBJ1-1
size: few
V: TRBV30
D: .
CDR3: CAWSVHENTEAFF
DNA: TGTGCCTGGAGTGTACACGAGAACACTGAAGCTTTCTTT

J: TRBJ2-3
size: .
V: TRBV7-2
D: TRBD1
CDR3: CASSLRGTGFSDTQYF
DNA: TGTGCCAGCAGCTTACGAGGGACAGGGTTTTCGGATACGCAGTATTTT

J: TRBJ1-6
size: .
V: TRBV6-1
D: .
CDR3: CAIQRGAYNSPLHF
DNA: TGTGCGATCCAAAGGGGCGCGTATAATTCACCCCTCCACTTT

J: TRBJ2-1
size: .
V: TRBV4-2
D: .
CDR3: CASSQGGLSNEQFF
DNA: TGTGCCAGCAGCCAAGGAGGACTCTCGAATGAGCAGTTCTTC

J: TRBJ1-2
size: .
V: TRBV2
D: TRBD1
CDR3: CASTIGDRTYGYTF
DNA: TGTGCCAGCACAATTGGGGACAGGACCTATGGCTACACCTTC

J: TRBJ1-2
size: .
V: TRBV7-2
D: .
CDR3: CASSPGVGVNYGYTF
DNA: TGTGCCAGCAGCCCCGGTGTCGGAGTCAACTATGGCTACACCTTC

J: TRBJ1-5
size: .
V: TRBV19
D: .
CDR3: CASSIRGPYQPQHF
DNA: TGTGCCAGTAGTATCCGAGGGCCCTATCAGCCCCAGCATTTT

J: TRBJ1-3
size: .
V: TRBV19
D: .
CDR3: CASSSWGPGNTIYF
DNA: TGTGCCAGTAGCTCTTGGGGGCCTGGAAACACCATATATTTT

J: TRBJ1-2
size: .
V: TRBV29-1
D: .
CDR3: CSVGGPSYTF
DNA: TGCAGCGTTGGGGGCCCGAGCTACACCTTC

J: TRBJ1-4
size: once
V: TRBV15
D: TRBD1
CDR3: CATSRPTGVPREKLFF
DNA: TGTGCCACCAGCAGGCCGACAGGGGTGCCTCGGGAAAAACTGTTTTTT

J: TRBJ2-2
size: .
V: TRBV5-5
D: .
CDR3: CASSARSGELFF
DNA: TGTGCCAGCAGCGCCCGGTCCGGGGAGCTGTTTTTT

J: TRBJ1-5
size: .
V: TRBV7-8
D: TRBD1
CDR3: CASSSRQGGPFSNQPQHF
DNA: TGTGCCAGCAGCTCCCGACAGGGAGGCCCTTTCAGCAATCAGCCCCAGCATTTT

J: TRBJ2-1
size: .
V: TRBV11-3
D: .
CDR3: CASSFGTVSYNEQFF
DNA: TGTGCCAGCAGCTTTGGGACGGTCTCCTACAATGAGCAGTTCTTC

J: TRBJ2-3
size: .
V: TRBV5-4
D: .
CDR3: CASSPASGVADTQYF
DNA: TGTGCCAGCAGCCCGGCTTCCGGGGTGGCAGATACGCAGTATTTT

J: TRBJ2-1
size: .
V: TRBV28
D: .
CDR3: CASRAGGPLDEQFF
DNA: TGTGCCAGCAGGGCCGGGGGCCCCCTGGATGAGCAGTTCTTC

J: TRBJ2-7
size: once
V: TRBV6-6
D: TRBD2
CDR3: CASSDPSAGASYEQYF
DNA: TGTGCCAGCAGCGACCCATCAGCGGGAGCCTCCTACGAGCAGTACTTC

J: TRBJ1-2
size: .
V: TRBV5-8
D: .
CDR3: CASSYHRSGDYGYTF
DNA: TGTGCCAGCAGTTACCATCGTTCAGGAGACTATGGCTACACCTTC

J: TRBJ2-2
size: .
V: TRBV9
D: TRBD2
CDR3: CASSVGLAAPFTGELFF
DNA: TGTGCCAGCAGCGTAGGACTAGCGGCACCATTCACCGGGGAGCTGTTTTTT

J: TRBJ2-3
size: .
V: TRBV5-1
D: .
CDR3: CASSLAPDTQYF
DNA: TGCGCCAGCAGCTTGGCCCCCGATACGCAGTATTTT

J: TRBJ2-2
size: .
V: TRBV15
D: .
CDR3: CATSRDRQGGPNTGELFF
DNA: TGTGCCACCAGCAGAGATCGGCAGGGGGGCCCGAACACCGGGGAGCTGTTTTTT

J: TRBJ2-5
size: .
V: TRBV29-1
D: .
CDR3: CSVVKGTQETQYF
DNA: TGCAGCGTTGTAAAGGGAACGCAAGAGACCCAGTACTTC

J: TRBJ2-2
size: .
V: TRBV14
D: TRBD1
CDR3: CASSQGQGSKFNTGELFF
DNA: TGTGCCAGCAGCCAAGGACAGGGGAGTAAATTCAACACCGGGGAGCTGTTTTTT

J: TRBJ2-7
size: once
V: TRBV9
D: TRBD1
CDR3: CASSRNGRDRHEQYF
DNA: TGTGCCAGCAGCCGGAACGGCCGGGACAGACACGAGCAGTACTTC